One T cell receptor beta chain is described in this entry. Antigen specificity is unknown. Repertoires were generated with immunoSEQ multiplex PCR, while TCRdb's copy carries only in-frame clones and drops some. The sample lists about 130,000 clones, around 87% occurring once. The data originate from a study of T cell responses to AZD1222 COVID-19 vaccine. Study context: Pooling of second doses given at about 4 or about 12 weeks was done. Study results and limitations: It was only after the peak T cell response that any repertoires were sampled.

Trimming cost V 6 bases and J 3 bases; bases outside gene matches: 6. Germline CDR1 is SNHLY and CDR2 is FYNNEI. The CDR3 runs 14 residues. The chain links TRBV2 to TRBJ1-1; 8 bases map to TRBD1. Sequenced material: peripheral blood, taken on day 0 of AZD1222 vaccination. The sequence came from an adult in good health. CDR3 sequence reads: CASSDRGRDTEAFF. The CDR3 DNA follows: TGTGCCAGCAGCGACAGGGGCCGGGACACTGAAGCTTTCTTT. Filled out from reference TRBV2 and TRBJ1-1, the complete variable domain reads EPEVTQTPSHQVTQMGQEVILRCVPISNHLYFYWYRQILGQKVEFLVSFYNNEISEKSEIFDDQFSVERPDGSNFTLKIRSTKLEDSAMYFCASSDRGRDTEAFFGQGTRLTVV.